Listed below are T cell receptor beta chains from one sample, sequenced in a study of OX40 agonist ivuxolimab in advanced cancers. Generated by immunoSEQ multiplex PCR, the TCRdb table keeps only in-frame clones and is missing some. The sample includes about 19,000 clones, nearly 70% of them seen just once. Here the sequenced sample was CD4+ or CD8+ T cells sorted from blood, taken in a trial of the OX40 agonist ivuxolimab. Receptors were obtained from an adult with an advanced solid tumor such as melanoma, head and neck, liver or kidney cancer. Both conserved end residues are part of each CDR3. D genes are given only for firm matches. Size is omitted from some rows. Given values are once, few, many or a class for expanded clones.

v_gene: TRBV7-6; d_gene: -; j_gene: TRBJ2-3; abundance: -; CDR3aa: CASSLVGRITDTQYF; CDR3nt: TGTGCCAGCAGCTTAGTAGGCAGGATCACAGATACGCAGTATTTT
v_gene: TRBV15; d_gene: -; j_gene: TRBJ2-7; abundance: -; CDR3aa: CATSSNSGSEQYF; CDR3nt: TGTGCCACCAGCAGCAACTCGGGCTCCGAGCAGTACTTC
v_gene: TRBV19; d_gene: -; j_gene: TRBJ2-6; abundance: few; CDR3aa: CASTNGVGANVLTF; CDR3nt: TGTGCCAGTACTAACGGGGTTGGGGCCAACGTCCTGACTTTC
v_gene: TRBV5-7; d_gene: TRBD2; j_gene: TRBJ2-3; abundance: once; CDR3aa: CASSLRSGGLATDTQYF; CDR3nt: TGTGCCAGCAGCTTGCGTTCTGGTGGACTAGCGACAGATACGCAGTATTTT
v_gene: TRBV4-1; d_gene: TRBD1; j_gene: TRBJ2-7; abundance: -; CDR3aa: CASRSASGTGEQYF; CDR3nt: TGCGCCAGCCGCTCCGCATCCGGGACAGGGGAGCAGTACTTC
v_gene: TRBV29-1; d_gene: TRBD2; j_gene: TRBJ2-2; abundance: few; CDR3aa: CSVRLAGLNTGELFF; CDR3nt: TGCAGCGTGAGACTAGCGGGGTTGAACACCGGGGAGCTGTTTTTT
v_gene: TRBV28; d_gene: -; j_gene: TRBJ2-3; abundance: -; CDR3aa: CASSFTGRSTDTQYF; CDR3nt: TGTGCCAGCAGTTTTACCGGGAGAAGTACAGATACGCAGTATTTT
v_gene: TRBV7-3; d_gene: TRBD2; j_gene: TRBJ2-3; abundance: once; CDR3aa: CASSLGLAGGADTQYF; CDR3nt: TGTGCCAGCAGCTTGGGACTAGCGGGGGGTGCAGATACGCAGTATTTT
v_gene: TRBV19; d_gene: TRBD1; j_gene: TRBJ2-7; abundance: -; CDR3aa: CASSIVPTGSYEQYF; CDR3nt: TGTGCCAGTAGTATAGTTCCGACAGGGAGCTACGAGCAGTACTTC
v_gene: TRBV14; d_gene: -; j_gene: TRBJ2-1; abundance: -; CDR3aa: CASSQESFYNEQFF; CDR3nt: TGTGCCAGCAGCCAAGAAAGCTTCTACAATGAGCAGTTCTTC